This TCR beta chain was observed in a study of sequential checkpoint blockade in melanoma. Study in general: Randomization was 1:1 between first-line nivolumab→ipilimumab and ipilimumab→nivolumab. Maintenance nivolumab came after either treatment sequence.

Per the germline V gene, CDR1 is PRHDT and CDR2 is FYEKMQ (reference sequence). The CDR3 has 15 amino acids. Trimming took 3 bases from V and 0 from J, leaving 11 bases between them. Treatment of the sample: randomized to nivolumab then ipilimumab (arm A) or the reverse (arm B). PBMC sorting kept live CD3+CD8+ cells without CD19 or CD56. TCRdb's table, derived via immunoSEQ multiplex PCR, lists solely in-frame clones and lacks some. The table shows more than 9,500 clones, with less than 75% occurring only once. The chain is built from TRBV13 and TRBJ2-5; a possible D gene is TRBD2 (5 bases). The sequence came from a human donor with melanoma. Sequenced material: CD8+ T cells sorted from blood (inferred from file names), taken from a patient given nivolumab and ipilimumab in sequence. In DNA, the CDR3 is TGTGCCAGCAGCTTGAGGGCTACGTACCAAGAGACCCAGTACTTC. This sequence encodes CASSLRATYQETQYF. Variable domain in full (rest from reference TRBV13 and TRBJ2-5): AAGVIQSPRHLIKEKRETATLKCYPIPRHDTVYWYQQGPGQDPQFLISFYEKMQSDKGSIPDRFSAQQFSDYHSELNMSSLELGDSALYFCASSLRATYQETQYFGPGTRLLVL.